This TCR beta chain was sequenced in a study of siplizumab effects on memory and regulatory T cells. On this clone itself: Its matching antigen is unknown.

Whole-study findings and limits: For siplizumab cultures, the suppressive function of their proliferating Tregs was not confirmed.

The protocol was immunoSEQ multiplex PCR, while the TCRdb copy is restricted to in-frame clones and leaves out a portion. The table includes about 100,000 clones, 94% detected once. Germline V gene lookup returns CDR1 SGHKS and CDR2 YYEKEE (reference sequence). The J segment lost 3 bases and the V segment lost 2 bases, leaving 5 bases of the junction unmatched. The CDR3 runs to 15 residues. Input material: non-Treg CD4+ T cells sorted from blood. The clonotype was recovered from a human donor in good health. The chain employs TRBV5-5 and TRBJ2-3; 8 bases align to TRBD2. The CDR3 sequence: CASSLREGRTDTQYF. The CDR3 nucleotides are TGTGCCAGCAGCTTACGGGAGGGTAGGACAGATACGCAGTATTTT.